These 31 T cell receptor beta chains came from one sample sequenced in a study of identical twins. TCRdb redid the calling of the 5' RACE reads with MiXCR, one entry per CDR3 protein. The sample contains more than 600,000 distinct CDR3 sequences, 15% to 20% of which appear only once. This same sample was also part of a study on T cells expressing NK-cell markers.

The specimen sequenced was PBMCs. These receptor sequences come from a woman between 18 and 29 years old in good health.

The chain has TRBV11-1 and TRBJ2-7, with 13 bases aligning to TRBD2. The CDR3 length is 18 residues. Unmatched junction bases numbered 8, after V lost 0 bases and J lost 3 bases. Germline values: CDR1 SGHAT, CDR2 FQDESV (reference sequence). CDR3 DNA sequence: TGTGCCAGCAGCTTAGCGAGGGGGACTAGCGGGACCGTCTACGAGCAGTACTTC. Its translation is CASSLARGTSGTVYEQYF.

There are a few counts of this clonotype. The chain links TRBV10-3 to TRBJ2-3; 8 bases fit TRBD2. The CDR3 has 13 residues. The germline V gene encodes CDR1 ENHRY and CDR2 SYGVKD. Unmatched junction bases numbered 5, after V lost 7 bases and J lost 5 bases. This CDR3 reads CAIKEAGGDTQYF. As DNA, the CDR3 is TGTGCCATCAAGGAGGCGGGAGGAGATACGCAGTATTTT.

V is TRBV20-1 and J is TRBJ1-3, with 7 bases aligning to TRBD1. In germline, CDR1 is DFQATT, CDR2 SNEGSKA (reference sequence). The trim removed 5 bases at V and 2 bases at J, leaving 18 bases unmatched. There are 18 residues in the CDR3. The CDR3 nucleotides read TGCAGTGCTGCTCAGGGGGGAACCGGAGGCCCCCCTGGAAACACCATATATTTT. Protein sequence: CSAAQGGTGGPPGNTIYF.

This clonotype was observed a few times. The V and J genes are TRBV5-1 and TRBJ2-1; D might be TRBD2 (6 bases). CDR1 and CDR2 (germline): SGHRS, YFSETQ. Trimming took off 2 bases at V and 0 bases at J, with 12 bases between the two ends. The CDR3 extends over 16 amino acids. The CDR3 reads CASSFLARNSYNEQFF. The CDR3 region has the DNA TGCGCCAGCAGCTTTCTAGCGCGAAACTCCTACAATGAGCAGTTCTTC.

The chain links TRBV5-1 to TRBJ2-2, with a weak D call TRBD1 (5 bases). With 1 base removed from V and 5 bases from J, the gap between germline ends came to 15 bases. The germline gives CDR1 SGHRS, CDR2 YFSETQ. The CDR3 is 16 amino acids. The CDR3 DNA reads TGCGCCAGCAGCTTGAGAGTGCCAGGGCGAACCGGGGAGCTGTTTTTT. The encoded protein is CASSLRVPGRTGELFF. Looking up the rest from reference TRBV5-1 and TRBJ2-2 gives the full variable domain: KAGVTQTPRYLIKTRGQQVTLSCSPISGHRSVSWYQQTPGQGLQFLFEYFSETQRNKGNFPGRFSGRQFSNSRSEMNVSTLELGDSALYLCASSLRVPGRTGELFFGEGSRLTVL.

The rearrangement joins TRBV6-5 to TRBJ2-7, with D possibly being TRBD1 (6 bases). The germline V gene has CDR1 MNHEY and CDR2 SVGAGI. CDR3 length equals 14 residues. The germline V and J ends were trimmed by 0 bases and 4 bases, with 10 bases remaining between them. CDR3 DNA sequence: TGTGCCAGCAGTTACTCGGGGGCAAGGTACGAGCAGTACTTC. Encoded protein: CASSYSGARYEQYF.

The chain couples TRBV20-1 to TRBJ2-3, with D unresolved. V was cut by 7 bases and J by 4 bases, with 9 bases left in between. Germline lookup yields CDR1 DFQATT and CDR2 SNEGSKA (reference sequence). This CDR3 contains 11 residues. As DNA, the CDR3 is TGCAGTGGGTCGCGATCAGATACGCAGTATTTT. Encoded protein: CSGSRSDTQYF.

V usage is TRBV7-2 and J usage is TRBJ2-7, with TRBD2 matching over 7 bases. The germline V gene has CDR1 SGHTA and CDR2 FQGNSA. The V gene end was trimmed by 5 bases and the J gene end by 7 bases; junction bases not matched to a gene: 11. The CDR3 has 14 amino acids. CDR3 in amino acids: CASSAVHGGFEQYF. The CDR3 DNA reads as TGTGCCAGCAGCGCCGTCCACGGGGGGTTTGAGCAGTACTTC.

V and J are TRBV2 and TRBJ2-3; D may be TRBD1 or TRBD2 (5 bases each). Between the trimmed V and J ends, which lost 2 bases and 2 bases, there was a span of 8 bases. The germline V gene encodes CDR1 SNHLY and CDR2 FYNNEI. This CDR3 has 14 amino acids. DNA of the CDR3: TGTGCCAGCAGTGAACAGGGACCCACAGATACGCAGTATTTT. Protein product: CASSEQGPTDTQYF.

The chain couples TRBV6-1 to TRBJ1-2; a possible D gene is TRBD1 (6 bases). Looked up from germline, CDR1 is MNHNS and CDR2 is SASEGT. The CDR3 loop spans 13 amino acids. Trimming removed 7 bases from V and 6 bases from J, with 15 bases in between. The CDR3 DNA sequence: TGTGCCAGCACGAAGGACAGAAACGATGGCTACACCTTC. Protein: CASTKDRNDGYTF.

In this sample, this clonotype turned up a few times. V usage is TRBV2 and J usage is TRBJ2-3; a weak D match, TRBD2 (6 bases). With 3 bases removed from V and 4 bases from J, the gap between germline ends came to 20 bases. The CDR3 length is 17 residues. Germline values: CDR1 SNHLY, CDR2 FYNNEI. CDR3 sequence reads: CASSDGRGYWRADTQYF. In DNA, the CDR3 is TGTGCCAGCAGTGATGGCCGGGGGTATTGGCGGGCAGATACGCAGTATTTT.

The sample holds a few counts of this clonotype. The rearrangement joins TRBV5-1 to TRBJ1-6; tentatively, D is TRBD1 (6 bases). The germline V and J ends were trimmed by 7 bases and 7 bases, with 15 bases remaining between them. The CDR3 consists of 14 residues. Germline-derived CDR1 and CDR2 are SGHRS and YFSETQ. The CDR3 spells CASRSGASNSPLHF. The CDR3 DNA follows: TGCGCCAGCCGCTCAGGGGCATCCAATTCACCCCTCCACTTT. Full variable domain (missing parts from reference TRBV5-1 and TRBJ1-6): KAGVTQTPRYLIKTRGQQVTLSCSPISGHRSVSWYQQTPGQGLQFLFEYFSETQRNKGNFPGRFSGRQFSNSRSEMNVSTLELGDSALYLCASRSGASNSPLHFGNGTRLTVT.

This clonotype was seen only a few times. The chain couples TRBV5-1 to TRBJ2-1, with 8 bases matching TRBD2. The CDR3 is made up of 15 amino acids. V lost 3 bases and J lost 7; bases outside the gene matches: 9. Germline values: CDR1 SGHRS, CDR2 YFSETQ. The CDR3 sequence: CASSSRAGVGNEQFF. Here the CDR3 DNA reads TGCGCCAGCAGCTCGAGAGCGGGAGTGGGGAATGAGCAGTTCTTC. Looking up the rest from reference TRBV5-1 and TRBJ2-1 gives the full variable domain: KAGVTQTPRYLIKTRGQQVTLSCSPISGHRSVSWYQQTPGQGLQFLFEYFSETQRNKGNFPGRFSGRQFSNSRSEMNVSTLELGDSALYLCASSSRAGVGNEQFFGPGTRLTVL.

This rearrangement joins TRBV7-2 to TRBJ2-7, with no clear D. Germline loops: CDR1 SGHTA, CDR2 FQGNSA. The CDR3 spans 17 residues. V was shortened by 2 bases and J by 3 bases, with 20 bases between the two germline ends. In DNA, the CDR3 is TGTGCCAGCAGCTTATTTTTCTCTATGGTATCCAACTACGAGCAGTACTTC. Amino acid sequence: CASSLFFSMVSNYEQYF.

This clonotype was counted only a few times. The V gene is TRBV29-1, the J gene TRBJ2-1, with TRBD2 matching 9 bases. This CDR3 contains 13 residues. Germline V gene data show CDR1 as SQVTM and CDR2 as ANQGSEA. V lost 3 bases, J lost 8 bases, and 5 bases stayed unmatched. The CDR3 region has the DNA TGCAGCGTTGAGGCTAGCGGGACGGATGAGCAGTTCTTC. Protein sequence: CSVEASGTDEQFF.

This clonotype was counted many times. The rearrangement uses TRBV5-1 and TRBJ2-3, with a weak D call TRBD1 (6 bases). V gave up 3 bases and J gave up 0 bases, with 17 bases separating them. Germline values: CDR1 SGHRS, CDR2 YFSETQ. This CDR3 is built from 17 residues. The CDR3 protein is CASSWGLRGSSTDTQYF. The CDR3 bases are TGCGCCAGCAGCTGGGGCTTGAGGGGGTCTAGCACAGATACGCAGTATTTT.

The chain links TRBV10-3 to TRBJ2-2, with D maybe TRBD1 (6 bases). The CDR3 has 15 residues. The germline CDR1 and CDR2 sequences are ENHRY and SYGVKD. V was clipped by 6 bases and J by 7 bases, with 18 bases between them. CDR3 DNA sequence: TGTGCCATCAGCCTCACAGGGTACGGTAACGGGGAGCTGTTTTTT. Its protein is CAISLTGYGNGELFF.

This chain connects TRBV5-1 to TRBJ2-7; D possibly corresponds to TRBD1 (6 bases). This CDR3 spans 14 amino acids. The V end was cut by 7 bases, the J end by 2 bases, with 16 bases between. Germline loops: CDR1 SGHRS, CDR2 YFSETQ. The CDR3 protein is CASGLGASTYEQYF. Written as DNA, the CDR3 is TGCGCCAGCGGGTTGGGGGCGAGTACCTACGAGCAGTACTTC.

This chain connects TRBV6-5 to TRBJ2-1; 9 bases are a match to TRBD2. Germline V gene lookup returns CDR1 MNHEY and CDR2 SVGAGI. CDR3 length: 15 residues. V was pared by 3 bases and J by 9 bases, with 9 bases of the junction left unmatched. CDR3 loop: CASSYGSGSRGEQFF. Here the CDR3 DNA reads TGTGCCAGCAGTTATGGTAGCGGGAGCCGCGGTGAGCAGTTCTTC.

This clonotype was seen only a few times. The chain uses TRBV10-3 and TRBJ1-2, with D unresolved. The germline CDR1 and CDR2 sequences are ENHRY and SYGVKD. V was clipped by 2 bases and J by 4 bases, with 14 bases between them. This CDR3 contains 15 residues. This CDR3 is CAISESRAGSYGYTF. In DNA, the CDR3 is TGTGCCATCAGTGAGAGTAGGGCCGGTTCCTATGGCTACACCTTC.

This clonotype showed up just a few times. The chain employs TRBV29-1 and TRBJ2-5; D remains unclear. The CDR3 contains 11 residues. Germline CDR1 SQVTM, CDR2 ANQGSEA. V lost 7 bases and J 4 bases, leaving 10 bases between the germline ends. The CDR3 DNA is TGCAGCGCCTTAGTGGGAGAGACCCAGTACTTC. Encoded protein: CSALVGETQYF.

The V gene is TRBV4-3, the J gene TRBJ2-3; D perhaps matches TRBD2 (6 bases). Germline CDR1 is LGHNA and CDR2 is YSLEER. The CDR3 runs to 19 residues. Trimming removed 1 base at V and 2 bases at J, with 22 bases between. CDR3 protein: CASSQAQGGSVRATDTQYF. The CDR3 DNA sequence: TGCGCCAGCAGCCAAGCCCAGGGAGGTAGCGTCAGGGCCACAGATACGCAGTATTTT.

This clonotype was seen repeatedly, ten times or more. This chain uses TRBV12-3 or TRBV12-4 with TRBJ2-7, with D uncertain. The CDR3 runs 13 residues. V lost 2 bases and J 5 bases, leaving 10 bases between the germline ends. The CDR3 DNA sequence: TGTGCCAGCAGTTTAAGGGCGGAAAACGAGCAGTACTTC. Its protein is CASSLRAENEQYF.

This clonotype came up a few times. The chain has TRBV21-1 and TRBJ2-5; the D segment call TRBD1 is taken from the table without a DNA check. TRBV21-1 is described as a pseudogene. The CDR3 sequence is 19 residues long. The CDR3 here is CASSKMKAVSGTGDETQYF. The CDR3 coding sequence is TGTGCCAGCAGCAAAATGAAGGCGGTCTCCGGGACAGGGGACGAGACCCAGTACTTC.

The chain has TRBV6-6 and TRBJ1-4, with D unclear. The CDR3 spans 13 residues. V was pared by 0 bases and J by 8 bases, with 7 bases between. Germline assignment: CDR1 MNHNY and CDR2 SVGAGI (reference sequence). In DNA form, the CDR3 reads TGTGCCAGCAGTTACTCGAGGGCCGAAAAACTGTTTTTT. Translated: CASSYSRAEKLFF.

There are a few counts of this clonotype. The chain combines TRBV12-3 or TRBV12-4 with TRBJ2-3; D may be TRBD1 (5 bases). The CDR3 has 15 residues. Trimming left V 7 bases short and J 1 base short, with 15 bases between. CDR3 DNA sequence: TGTGCCAGCACTTCCCGACAGCACCGCACAGATACGCAGTATTTT. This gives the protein CASTSRQHRTDTQYF.

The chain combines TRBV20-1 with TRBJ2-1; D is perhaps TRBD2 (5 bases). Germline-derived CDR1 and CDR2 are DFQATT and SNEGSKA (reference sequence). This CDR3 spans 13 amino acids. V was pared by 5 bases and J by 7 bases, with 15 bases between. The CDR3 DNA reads TGCAGTGCTTCCGACGGGGAGCCTAATGAGCAGTTCTTC. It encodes CSASDGEPNEQFF.

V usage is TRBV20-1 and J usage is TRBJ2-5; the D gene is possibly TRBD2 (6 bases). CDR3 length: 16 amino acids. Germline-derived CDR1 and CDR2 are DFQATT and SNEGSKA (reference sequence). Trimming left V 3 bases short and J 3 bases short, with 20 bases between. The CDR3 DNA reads TGCAGTGCTAGGGCCCGGGGGACTCTGCGGAAAGAGACCCAGTACTTC. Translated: CSARARGTLRKETQYF.

CDR3 amino acids: CASSFRAHTDTQYF. CDR3 DNA: TGCGCCAGCAGCTTTCGAGCGCACACAGATACGCAGTATTTT. The rearrangement uses TRBV5-1 and TRBJ2-3; D uncertain. The CDR3 is 14 amino acids. The V end lost 2 bases, the J end lost 2 bases, and 9 bases lay between the germline ends. CDR1 SGHRS and CDR2 YFSETQ come from the germline V gene.

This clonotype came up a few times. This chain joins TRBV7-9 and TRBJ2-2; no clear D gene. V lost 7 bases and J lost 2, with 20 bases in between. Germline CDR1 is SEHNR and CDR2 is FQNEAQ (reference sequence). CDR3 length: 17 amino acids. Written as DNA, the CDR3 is TGTGCCAGCAACGATCGCGGTGGTATTGTAAACACCGGGGAGCTGTTTTTT. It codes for CASNDRGGIVNTGELFF.

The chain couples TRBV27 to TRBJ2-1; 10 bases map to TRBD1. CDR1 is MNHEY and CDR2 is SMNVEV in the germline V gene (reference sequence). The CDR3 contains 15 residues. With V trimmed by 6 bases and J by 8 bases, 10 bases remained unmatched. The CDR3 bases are TGTGCCAGCAGACAACTCGGGACAGGGGTCGATGAGCAGTTCTTC. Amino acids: CASRQLGTGVDEQFF.